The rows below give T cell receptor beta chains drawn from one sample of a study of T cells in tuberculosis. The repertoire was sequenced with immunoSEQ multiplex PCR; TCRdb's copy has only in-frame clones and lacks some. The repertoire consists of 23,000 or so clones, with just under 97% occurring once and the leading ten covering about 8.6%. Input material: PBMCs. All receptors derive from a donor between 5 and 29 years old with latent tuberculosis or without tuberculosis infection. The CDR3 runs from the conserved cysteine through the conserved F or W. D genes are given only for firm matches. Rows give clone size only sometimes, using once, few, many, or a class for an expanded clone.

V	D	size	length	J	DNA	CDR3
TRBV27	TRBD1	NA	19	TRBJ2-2	TGTGCCAGCAGTTCAAGAAAGACAGGGGGCCCGAGAAACACCGGGGAGCTGTTTTTT	CASSSRKTGGPRNTGELFF
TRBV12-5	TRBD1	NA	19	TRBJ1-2	TGTGCTAGTGGTTTGGACCTGTGGGACAGGGGGCTCCTCGGCTATGGCTACACCTTC	CASGLDLWDRGLLGYGYTF
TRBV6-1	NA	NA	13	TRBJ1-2	TGTGCCAGCAGGGATACAGGGTCCGATGGCTACACCTTC	CASRDTGSDGYTF
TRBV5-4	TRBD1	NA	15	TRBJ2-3	TGTGCCAGCAGTCCTACAGGGGGCGCATCTGATACGCAGTATTTT	CASSPTGGASDTQYF
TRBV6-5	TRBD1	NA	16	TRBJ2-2	TGTGCCAGCAGTTACTCGGGGACAGCCAACACCGGGGAGCTGTTTTTT	CASSYSGTANTGELFF
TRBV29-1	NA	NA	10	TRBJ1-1	TGCAGCGCCCAACAGGGTTTTGCTTTCTTT	CSAQQGFAFF
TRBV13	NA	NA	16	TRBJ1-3	TGTGCCAGCAGCATAGACAGACCTTTCTCTGGAAACACCATATATTTT	CASSIDRPFSGNTIYF
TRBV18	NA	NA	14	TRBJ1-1	TGTGCCAGCTCATTACAGGGATGGGACACTGAAGCTTTCTTT	CASSLQGWDTEAFF
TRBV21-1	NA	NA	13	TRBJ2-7	TGTGCCAGCACCAGGGACACCTCCTACGAGCAGTACTTC	CASTRDTSYEQYF
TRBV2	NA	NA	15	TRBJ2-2	TGTGCCAGCAGTTCCGACATACCGAACACCGGGGAGCTGTTTTTT	CASSSDIPNTGELFF
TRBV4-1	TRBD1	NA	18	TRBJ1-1	TGCGCCAGCAGCCAAGAATACGTTGTGGGCAGGGGGACCACTGAAGCTTTCTTT	CASSQEYVVGRGTTEAFF
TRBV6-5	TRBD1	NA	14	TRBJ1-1	TGTGCCAGCAGTTATGGGACAGGCCCCCCTGAAGCTTTCTTT	CASSYGTGPPEAFF
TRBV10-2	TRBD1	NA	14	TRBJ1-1	TGCGCCAGCAGTGCGCGGGACAGAGGTTATGAAGCTTTCTTT	CASSARDRGYEAFF
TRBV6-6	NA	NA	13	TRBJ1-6	TGTGCCAGCAGTTTGTCAGGGAATTCACCCCTCCACTTT	CASSLSGNSPLHF
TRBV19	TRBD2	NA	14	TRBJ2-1	TGTGCCAGTAGTATAGTGCGGGGGGGCAATGAGCAGTTCTTC	CASSIVRGGNEQFF
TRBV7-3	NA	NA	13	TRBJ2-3	TGTGCCAGCTCGCGCGCCGTCAGCGAGCATCAGTATTTT	CASSRAVSEHQYF
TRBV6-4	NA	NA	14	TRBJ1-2	TGTGCCAGCAGTGACCGGGACACCTCCTATGGCTACACCTTC	CASSDRDTSYGYTF
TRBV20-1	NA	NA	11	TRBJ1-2	TGCAGTGCTAGAGTCGAGGGAGGCTACACCTTC	CSARVEGGYTF
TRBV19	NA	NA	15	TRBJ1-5	TGTGCCAGTAGTGCAGGGGCAGGGAGCAATCAGCCCCAGCATTTT	CASSAGAGSNQPQHF
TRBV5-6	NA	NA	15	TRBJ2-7	TGTGCCAGCAGCTTGTACGGGGGTGGGACCGAAGAGCAGTACTTC	CASSLYGGGTEEQYF
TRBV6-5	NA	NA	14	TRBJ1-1	TGTGCCAGCAAGAAGGAGGTTATGAACACTGAAGCTTTCTTT	CASKKEVMNTEAFF
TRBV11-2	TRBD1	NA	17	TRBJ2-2	TGTGCCAGCAGCCCCGACAGGGGCACGGCGAACACCGGGGAGCTGTTTTTT	CASSPDRGTANTGELFF
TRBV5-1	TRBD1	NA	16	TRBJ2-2	TGCGCCAGCAGCTCAACTCAGGGGGCGGAAGGCGGGGAGCTGTTTTTT	CASSSTQGAEGGELFF
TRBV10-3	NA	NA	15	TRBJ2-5	TGTGCCATCAGTGAGTCAGGACAGTCCCAAGAGACCCAGTACTTC	CAISESGQSQETQYF
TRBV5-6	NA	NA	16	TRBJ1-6	TGTGCCAGCAGCTTGTCGAGGGAAGGGAGAAGTTCACCCCTCCACTTT	CASSLSREGRSSPLHF
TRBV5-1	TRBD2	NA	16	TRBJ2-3	TGCGCCAGCAGCCGGGTTAGCGGGGGAAGCACAGATACGCAGTATTTT	CASSRVSGGSTDTQYF
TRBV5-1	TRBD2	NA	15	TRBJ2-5	TGCGCCAGCACCCTGCGCGGGGGGGGCGTCGAGACCCAGTACTTC	CASTLRGGGVETQYF
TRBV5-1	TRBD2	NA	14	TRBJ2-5	TGCGCCAGCAGCCCGGGACTAGGTGTGGAGACCCAGTACTTC	CASSPGLGVETQYF
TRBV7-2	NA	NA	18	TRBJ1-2	TGTGCCAGCAGCTTCCTATCTCTTGGCCTGACAGCTAACTATGGCTACACCTTC	CASSFLSLGLTANYGYTF
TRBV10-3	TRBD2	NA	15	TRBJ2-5	TGTGCCATCAGGGCCGATCAGCTAGCGGGAGAGACCCAGTACTTC	CAIRADQLAGETQYF
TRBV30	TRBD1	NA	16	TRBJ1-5	TGTGCCTGGAGTGTAGCAGGGGGCTTTAGCAATCAGCCCCAGCATTTT	CAWSVAGGFSNQPQHF
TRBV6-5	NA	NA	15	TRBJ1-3	TGTGCCAGCAGTTTAGCGGCTACCTCTGGAAACACCATATATTTT	CASSLAATSGNTIYF
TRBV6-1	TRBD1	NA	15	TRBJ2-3	TGTGCCAGCAGTGTTACAGGGGGCAGGACAGATACGCAGTATTTT	CASSVTGGRTDTQYF
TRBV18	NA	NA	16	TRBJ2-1	TGTGCCAGCTCACCACGGGCAGAGGGTCGCTACAATGAGCAGTTCTTC	CASSPRAEGRYNEQFF
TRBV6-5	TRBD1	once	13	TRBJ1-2	TGTGCCAGCAGCCTGGACAGGGGAGGAGGCTACACCTTC	CASSLDRGGGYTF
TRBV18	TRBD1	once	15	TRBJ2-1	TGTGCCAGCTCACCCAGGGGGCATGGGTACAATGAGCAGTTCTTC	CASSPRGHGYNEQFF
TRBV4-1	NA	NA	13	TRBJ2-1	TGCGCCAGCAGCCAAGTCCAGGACAATGAGCAGTTCTTC	CASSQVQDNEQFF
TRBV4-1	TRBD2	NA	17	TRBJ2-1	TGCGCCAGCAGCGAAGAGTCTAGCGGGGGGTCCTACAATGAGCAGTTCTTC	CASSEESSGGSYNEQFF
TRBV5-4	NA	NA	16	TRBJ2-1	TGTGCCAGCAGCTTTAAGGACTTTACCGGGGGCAATGAGCAGTTCTTC	CASSFKDFTGGNEQFF
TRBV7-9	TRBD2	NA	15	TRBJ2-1	TGTGCCAGCAGCTTAGCTAGCGGGGGCCCGGTGGAGCAGTTCTTC	CASSLASGGPVEQFF
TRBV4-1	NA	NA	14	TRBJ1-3	TGCGCCAGCAGCCAAGATGGCGGGGAGGGGCCCATATATTTT	CASSQDGGEGPIYF
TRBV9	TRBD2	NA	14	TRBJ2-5	TGTGCCAGCAGCGTGACTAGCGGGGGGGAGACCCAGTACTTC	CASSVTSGGETQYF
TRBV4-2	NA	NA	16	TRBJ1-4	TGTGCCAGCAGCCAGTCCGGGGGGCAAGGTAATGAAAAACTGTTTTTT	CASSQSGGQGNEKLFF
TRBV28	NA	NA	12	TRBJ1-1	TGTGCCAGCAGTCACAGTTACACTGAAGCTTTCTTT	CASSHSYTEAFF
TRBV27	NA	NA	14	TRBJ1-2	TGTGCCAGCAGTCCCCGTGCCGGGAACTATGGCTACACCTTC	CASSPRAGNYGYTF
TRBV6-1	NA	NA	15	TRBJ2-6	TGTGCCAGCAAACTACAGGGACCTGGGGCCAACGTCCTGACTTTC	CASKLQGPGANVLTF
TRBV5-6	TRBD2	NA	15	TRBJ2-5	TGTGCCAGCAGCAAAGCGGGGGGCCCCCAAGAGACCCAGTACTTC	CASSKAGGPQETQYF
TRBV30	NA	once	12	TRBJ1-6	TGTGCCTGGGGACACTTCAATTCACCCCTCCACTTT	CAWGHFNSPLHF
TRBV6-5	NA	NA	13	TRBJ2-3	TGTGCCAGCAGTCAGAGGCGGGGAGATACGCAGTATTTT	CASSQRRGDTQYF
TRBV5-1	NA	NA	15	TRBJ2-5	TGCGCCAGCAGCTTGTCCGCTGTCGGGGGAGAGACCCAGTACTTC	CASSLSAVGGETQYF